This T cell receptor (beta chain) was captured in a study of PD-1 blockade in classical Hodgkin lymphoma. TCRdb's table, derived via immunoSEQ multiplex PCR, lists solely in-frame clones and lacks some. The table has 45,000 or so clones, around 90% seen once; the top ten hold around 5%. This CDR3 region has 14 residues. Trimming at V came to 2 bases and at J to 5 bases, leaving 4 bases not matched to a gene. Germline assignment: CDR1 KGHSH and CDR2 LQKENI. Regarding time point: newly diagnosed, previously untreated cHL patient sample. The sequence came from a human donor with classical Hodgkin lymphoma. The sample consisted of peripheral blood mononuclear cells (PBMCs). The chain recombines TRBV18 with TRBJ2-7, with TRBD1 matching 9 bases. This CDR3 reads CASSPGTGTNEQYF. In DNA, the CDR3 is TGTGCCAGCTCACCAGGGACAGGGACGAACGAGCAGTACTTC. Together with reference TRBV18 and TRBJ2-7, the CDR3 gives the full variable domain: NAGVMQNPRHLVRRRGQEARLRCSPMKGHSHVYWYRQLPEEGLKFMVYLQKENIIDESGMPKERFSAEFPKEGPSILRIQQVVRGDSAAYFCASSPGTGTNEQYFGPGTRLTVT.